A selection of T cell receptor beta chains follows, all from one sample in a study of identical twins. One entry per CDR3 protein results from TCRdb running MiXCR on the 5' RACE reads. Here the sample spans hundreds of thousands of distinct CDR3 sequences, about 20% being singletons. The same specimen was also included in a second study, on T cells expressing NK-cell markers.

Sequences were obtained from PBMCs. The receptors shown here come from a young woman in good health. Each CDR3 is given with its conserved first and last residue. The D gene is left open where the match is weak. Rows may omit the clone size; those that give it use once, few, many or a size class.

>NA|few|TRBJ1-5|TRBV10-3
TGTGCCATCAGTGAGTCAACAGGGCCTCAGCCCCAGCATTTT
CAISESTGPQPQHF
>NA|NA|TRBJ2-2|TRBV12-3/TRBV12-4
TGTGCCAGCAGTAGGGGACTTTCCCCCGGGGAGCTGTTTTTT
CASSRGLSPGELFF
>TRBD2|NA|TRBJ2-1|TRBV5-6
TGTGCCAGCAGCGCACCCGGGACTAGCATTAATGAGCAGTTCTTC
CASSAPGTSINEQFF
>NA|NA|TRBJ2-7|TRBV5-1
TGCGCCAGCAGCCCATCAGGGGTGAACGAGCAGTACTTC
CASSPSGVNEQYF
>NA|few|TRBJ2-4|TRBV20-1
TGCAGTGCCCGTGGCGTCCTAATAAAAAACATTCAGTACTTC
CSARGVLIKNIQYF
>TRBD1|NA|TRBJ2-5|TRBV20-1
TGCAGTGCTATGGGGACAGGGGAACCCGAAGAGACCCAGTACTTC
CSAMGTGEPEETQYF
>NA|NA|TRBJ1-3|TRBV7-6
TGTGCCAGCAGCTTAGCTCTGGGCTCTGGAAACACCATATATTTT
CASSLALGSGNTIYF
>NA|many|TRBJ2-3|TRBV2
TGTGCCAGCAGTGCCCAGACTAGTCGTGACACAGATACGCAGTATTTT
CASSAQTSRDTDTQYF
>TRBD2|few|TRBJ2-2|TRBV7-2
TGTGCCAGCAGTTCTACCCGGACTAGCGGATTTACCGGGGAGCTGTTTTTT
CASSSTRTSGFTGELFF
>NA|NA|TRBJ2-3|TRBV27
TGTGCCAGCACCGACTTAGCGGCTCCTGGGGAAGATACGCAGTATTTT
CASTDLAAPGEDTQYF
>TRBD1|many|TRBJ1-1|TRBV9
TGTGCCAGCAGCCGGGACAGCATGAACACTGAAGCTTTCTTT
CASSRDSMNTEAFF
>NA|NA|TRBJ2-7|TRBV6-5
TGTGCCAGCAGTTACCGGGAGACAGGGATCTACGAGCAGTACTTC
CASSYRETGIYEQYF
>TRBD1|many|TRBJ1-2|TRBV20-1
TGCAGTGCTGCAAGACAGGGGTCGGGCTATGGCTACACCTTC
CSAARQGSGYGYTF
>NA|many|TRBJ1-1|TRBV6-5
TGTGCCAGCAGTTACTCGGGACACGGACACACTGAAGCTTTCTTT
CASSYSGHGHTEAFF
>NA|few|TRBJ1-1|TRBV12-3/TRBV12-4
TGTGCCAGCAGTACCCGGACGCCTACGCCTGAAGCTTTCTTT
CASSTRTPTPEAFF
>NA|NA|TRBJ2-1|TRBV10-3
TGTGCCACCCGACCCGGGGACAATGAGCAGTTCTTC
CATRPGDNEQFF
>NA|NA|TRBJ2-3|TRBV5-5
TGTGCCAGCATCCCAGCGGCGGGACACACAGATACGCAGTATTTT
CASIPAAGHTDTQYF
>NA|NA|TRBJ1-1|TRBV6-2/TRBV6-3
TGTGCCAGCAGTTCCGGGACGGACTTAACTGAAGCTTTCTTT
CASSSGTDLTEAFF
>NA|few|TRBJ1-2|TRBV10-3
TGTGCCATCAGTGAGGAGGGCGGCTATGGCTACACCTTC
CAISEEGGYGYTF
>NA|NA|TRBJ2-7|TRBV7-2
TGTGCCAGCAGCTTCCCCGGGGCCGAGCAGTACTTC
CASSFPGAEQYF
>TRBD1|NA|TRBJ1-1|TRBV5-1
TGCGCCAGCAGCTCGATTACGACAGGGGCGACCACTGAAGCTTTCTTT
CASSSITTGATTEAFF
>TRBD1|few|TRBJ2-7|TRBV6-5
TGTGCCAGCAGTTTCGGGACAGGGTTAAACGAGCAGTACTTC
CASSFGTGLNEQYF
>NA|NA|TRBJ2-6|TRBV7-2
TGTGCCAGCAGCTACAGACGTACCTCTGGGGCCAACGTCCTGACTTTC
CASSYRRTSGANVLTF
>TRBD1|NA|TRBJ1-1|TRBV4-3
TGCGCCAGCAGCCTCAGCAGGGGGAGAAATGAAGCTTTCTTT
CASSLSRGRNEAFF
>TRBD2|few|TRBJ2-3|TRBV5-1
TGCGCCAGCAGCTTGGCATCTAGCGGGGGCACAGATACGCAGTATTTT
CASSLASSGGTDTQYF
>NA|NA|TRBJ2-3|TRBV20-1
TGCAGTGCTAGCGCAGGGCTAGATACGCAGTATTTT
CSASAGLDTQYF
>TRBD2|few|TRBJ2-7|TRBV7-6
TGTGCCAGCAGCTCTAGCGGTCCGTTGAGCTCCTACGAGCAGTACTTC
CASSSSGPLSSYEQYF
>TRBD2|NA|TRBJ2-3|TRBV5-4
TGTGCCAGCAGCAGACCTAGCGGGAGTGTGCCAGATACGCAGTATTTT
CASSRPSGSVPDTQYF
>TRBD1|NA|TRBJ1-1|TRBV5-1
TGCGCCAGCAGCAGCAATTCCGGGACAGGGGGGACTGAAGCTTTCTTT
CASSSNSGTGGTEAFF
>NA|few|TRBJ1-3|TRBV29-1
TGCAGCGTCAGTAGGGGACTCGGAGGAAACACCATATATTTT
CSVSRGLGGNTIYF
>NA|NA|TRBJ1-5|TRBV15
TGTGCCACCAGCAGAACGAATCAGCCCCAGCATTTT
CATSRTNQPQHF
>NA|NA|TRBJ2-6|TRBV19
TGTGCCAGTAAGGATGCTCCTGGGGCCAACGTCCTGACTTTC
CASKDAPGANVLTF
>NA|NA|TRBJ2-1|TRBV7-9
TGTGCCAGCAGCTTAGTTCGTGGGACTCTCAATGAGCAGTTCTTC
CASSLVRGTLNEQFF
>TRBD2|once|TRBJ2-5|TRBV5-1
TGCGCCAGCAGCTTCCGGCTAGCGGGGGGAGAGACCCAGTACTTC
CASSFRLAGGETQYF
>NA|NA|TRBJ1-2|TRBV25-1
TGTGCCAGCAGTGAATATGGGGAGACAGGCTACTTC
CASSEYGETGYF
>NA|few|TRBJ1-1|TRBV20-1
TGCAGTGCTAGGACTGAAGCTTTCTTT
CSARTEAFF
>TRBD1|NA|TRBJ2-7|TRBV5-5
TGTGCCAGCAGCCGGGACAGCTGGGGATACGAGCAGTACTTC
CASSRDSWGYEQYF
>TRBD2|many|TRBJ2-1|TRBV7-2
TGCGCCAGCAGCCGTACTAGCGGGAGTTACAATGAGCAGTTCTTC
CASSRTSGSYNEQFF
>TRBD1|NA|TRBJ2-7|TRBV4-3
TGCGCCAGCAGCCAAGGGTTTTTTCGGGACAGAGCCTACGAGCAGTACTTC
CASSQGFFRDRAYEQYF
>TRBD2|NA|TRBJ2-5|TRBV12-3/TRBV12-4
TGTGCCAGCAGTCCTAGCGGGGGCCCTGCGCAAGAGACCCAGTACTTC
CASSPSGGPAQETQYF
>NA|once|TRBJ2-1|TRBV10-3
TGTGCCGCCAGATCTAGCGTTAGCTCCTACAATGTGCAGTTCTTC
CAARSSVSSYNVQFF
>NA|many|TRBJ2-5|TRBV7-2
TGTGCCAGCAGCCCCTTCGTTCGGACCCAGTACTTC
CASSPFVRTQYF
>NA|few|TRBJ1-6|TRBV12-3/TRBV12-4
TGTGCCAGCAGTTTTACGTCCCGAGGGTCACCCCTCCACTTT
CASSFTSRGSPLHF